This T cell receptor (beta chain) was recorded in a study of cytomegalovirus exposure and HLA in healthy donors. The CDR3 is 13 residues long. 13 Jbeta primers and 60 Vbeta primers were used for the PCR. Generated by immunoSEQ multiplex PCR, the TCRdb table keeps only in-frame clones and is missing some. This sample's table has 100,000 to 150,000 clones. The J gene is TRBJ2-7, the V gene TRBV12-1; the table's D call TRBD2 went unverified against the DNA. TRBV12-1 is an annotated pseudogene. The sample consisted of PBMCs. This TCR was sampled from a man younger than 40 in good health and CMV-seronegative. CDR3: CASSPLTSDEQYF. In DNA form, the CDR3 reads TGTGCCAGCAGCCCGTTGACTAGCGACGAGCAGTACTTC.